Shown below are 26 T cell receptor beta chains from a single sample sequenced in a study of blood T cell repertoires in COVID-19. Clones were read by immunoSEQ multiplex PCR, and TCRdb kept only the in-frame ones, dropping some. The sample shows about 340,000 clones, 85% to 90% of them seen only once. Sequencing input: peripheral blood. The origin of the receptors is a woman between 45 and 65 years old with COVID-19, enrolled during active disease.

The chain combines TRBV4-1 with TRBJ2-3, with D tentatively TRBD2 (6 bases). Deletions cut 0 bases from V and 0 bases from J, with 10 bases between. This CDR3 spans 16 amino acids. CDR1 and CDR2 from the germline V gene are MGHRA and YSYEKL. The CDR3 spells CASSQEGAGSTDTQYF. Here the CDR3 DNA reads TGCGCCAGCAGCCAAGAAGGGGCGGGAAGCACAGATACGCAGTATTTT.

The rearrangement uses TRBV6-4 and TRBJ1-5; 7 bases are shared with TRBD1. The V segment lost 2 bases and the J segment 5 bases; nucleotides outside the gene matches: 6. This CDR3 has 15 residues. Germline CDR1 MRHNA, CDR2 SNTAGT. DNA of the CDR3: TGTGCCAGCAGTGACGTGGACAGGAGCTATCAGCCCCAGCATTTT. Protein: CASSDVDRSYQPQHF.

The genes are TRBV7-9 and TRBJ2-5, with 11 positions matching TRBD1. Germline V gene data show CDR1 as SEHNR and CDR2 as FQNEAQ (reference sequence). The ends lost 2 bases at V and 4 bases at J; junction bases unmatched: 3. The CDR3 runs 15 residues. The CDR3 DNA sequence: TGTGCCAGCAGCTTACTGGACAGGGGGCGAGAGACCCAGTACTTC. Translation gives CASSLLDRGRETQYF.

The V and J genes are TRBV7-2 and TRBJ1-5; D perhaps matches TRBD1 (6 bases). Between the trimmed V and J ends, which lost 5 bases and 2 bases, there was a span of 16 bases. Per the germline V gene, CDR1 is SGHTA and CDR2 is FQGNSA. This CDR3 spans 16 amino acids. The CDR3: CASSLRGQGGNQPQHF. DNA of the CDR3: TGTGCCAGCAGCCTCAGGGGTCAGGGAGGCAATCAGCCCCAGCATTTT.

The chain combines TRBV7-2 with TRBJ2-1, with 11 bases matching TRBD2. The CDR3 loop spans 15 amino acids. Germline V lookup: CDR1 SGHTA, CDR2 FQGNSA. The V gene end was trimmed by 6 bases and the J gene end by 3 bases; junction bases not matched to a gene: 4. The CDR3 spells CASRPLAGDYNEQFF. The CDR3 coding sequence is TGTGCCAGCAGACCACTAGCGGGGGACTACAATGAGCAGTTCTTC. Full variable domain (outside the CDR3, taken from reference TRBV7-2 and TRBJ2-1): GAGVSQSPSNKVTEKGKDVELRCDPISGHTALYWYRQSLGQGLEFLIYFQGNSAPDKSGLPSDRFSAERTGGSVSTLTIQRTQQEDSAVYLCASRPLAGDYNEQFFGPGTRLTVL.

The CDR3 here is CASSLGVFGTEAFF. The CDR3, as DNA: TGTGCCAGCAGCTTGGGCGTTTTTGGCACTGAAGCTTTCTTT. This chain uses TRBV7-2 with TRBJ1-1; D is undetermined. The CDR3 covers 14 residues. The V gene's germline CDR1 is SGHTA and CDR2 FQGNSA. The V and J ends lost 3 bases and 4 bases respectively, with 12 bases between them.

The J gene is TRBJ1-3, the V gene TRBV7-6, with 10 positions matching TRBD1. This CDR3 comprises 17 residues. The V gene's germline CDR1 is SGHVS and CDR2 FNYEAQ. Unmatched junction bases numbered 7, after V lost 1 base and J lost 4 bases. CDR3 coding DNA: TGTGCCAGCAGCTTAGACGGGACAGGGGTTGCCGGAAACACCATATATTTT. Translated, it gives CASSLDGTGVAGNTIYF.

This clone was detected a few times. The chain is built from TRBV4-1 and TRBJ2-7, with 12 positions matching TRBD2. The CDR3 contains 15 residues. Germline V lookup: CDR1 MGHRA, CDR2 YSYEKL. V shed 1 base, J shed 3 bases, and the junction held 1 base outside the gene matches. The CDR3 sequence is CASSQGLAGVYEQYF. The CDR3 DNA reads TGCGCCAGCAGCCAAGGACTAGCGGGAGTCTACGAGCAGTACTTC.

The chain carries TRBV13 and TRBJ2-7, with 7 bases lining up with TRBD1. CDR3 size: 14 residues. Per germline, CDR1 PRHDT and CDR2 FYEKMQ (reference sequence). With 5 bases clipped from V and 5 bases from J, the junction kept 9 bases outside the gene matches. This CDR3 is CASSPRQGKHEQYF. The CDR3, as DNA: TGTGCCAGCAGCCCCCGACAGGGTAAACACGAGCAGTACTTC. Combining the CDR3 with reference TRBV13 and TRBJ2-7 gives the whole variable domain AAGVIQSPRHLIKEKRETATLKCYPIPRHDTVYWYQQGPGQDPQFLISFYEKMQSDKGSIPDRFSAQQFSDYHSELNMSSLELGDSALYFCASSPRQGKHEQYFGPGTRLTVT.

This clone was picked up a small number of times. The chain recombines TRBV7-9 with TRBJ1-2, with a tentative D call TRBD1 (6 bases). The V gene's germline CDR1 is SEHNR and CDR2 FQNEAQ (reference sequence). Trimming removed 1 base at V and 5 bases at J, with 11 bases between. This CDR3 spans 14 amino acids. The CDR3 loop reads CASSLEGHEYGYTF. In nucleotides, the CDR3 is TGTGCCAGCAGCTTAGAGGGACACGAGTATGGCTACACCTTC.

The chain joins TRBV7-2 to TRBJ2-5; weak D call: TRBD1 (6 bases). The CDR3 covers 14 residues. V lost 5 bases to trimming and J lost 4 bases, with 14 bases between them. CDR1 and CDR2 from the germline V gene are SGHTA and FQGNSA. CDR3 loop: CASSLGAARETQYF. CDR3 DNA: TGTGCCAGCAGCCTGGGGGCCGCTCGAGAGACCCAGTACTTC.

This chain connects TRBV19 to TRBJ1-1, with a tentative D call TRBD1 (6 bases). Trimming removed 5 bases from V and 6 bases from J, with 19 bases in between. The germline CDR1 and CDR2 sequences are LNHDA and SQIVND (reference sequence). This CDR3 spans 15 amino acids. Written as DNA, the CDR3 is TGTGCCAGTAGTTCAGTCTCATCAGAGGGGGCTGAAGCTTTCTTT. It codes for CASSSVSSEGAEAFF.

The chain is built from TRBV28 and TRBJ2-2; 13 bases line up with TRBD2. The CDR3 runs to 15 residues. The germline gives CDR1 MDHEN, CDR2 SYDVKM. J was trimmed by 6 bases and V by 5 bases; bases with no gene match: 3. For the CDR3, the DNA is TGTGCCAGCAGTCCACTAGCGGGAGGGTCCGGGGAGCTGTTTTTT. Amino acids: CASSPLAGGSGELFF.

This clone appeared a few times. The V call is TRBV5-1, the J call TRBJ2-7; 12 positions agree with TRBD1. The CDR3 is 19 residues long. Germline trimming cut 0 bases from V and 5 bases from J; bases unmatched to any gene: 15. CDR1 and CDR2 from the germline V gene are SGHRS and YFSETQ. The CDR3 region has the DNA TGCGCCAGCAGCTTGGCCTTAGGGACAGGGGGCTCTCTCGATAACGAGCAGTACTTC. This codes for CASSLALGTGGSLDNEQYF.

The CDR3 nucleotides read TGTGCCTGGAGTGTGGATCGGTGGCAGGCCAATCAGCCCCAGCATTTT. Protein: CAWSVDRWQANQPQHF. The chain has TRBV30 and TRBJ1-5, with D unclear. Between the trimmed V and J ends, which lost 0 bases and 3 bases, there was a span of 15 bases. The CDR3 extends over 16 amino acids. Germline CDR1 GTSNPN, CDR2 SVGIG (reference sequence).

The rearrangement uses TRBV5-1 and TRBJ2-5; D may be TRBD1 (5 bases). The CDR3 has 13 amino acids. V lost 0 bases and J lost 5, with 8 bases in between. CDR1 and CDR2 (germline): SGHRS, YFSETQ. The CDR3: CASSLGTSETQYF. CDR3 DNA: TGCGCCAGCAGCTTGGGGACATCCGAGACCCAGTACTTC.

This chain uses TRBV19 with TRBJ2-1; D unclear. The CDR3 covers 18 residues. CDR1 is LNHDA and CDR2 is SQIVND in the germline V gene (reference sequence). The V end was cut by 0 bases, the J end by 0 bases, with 15 bases between. This CDR3 reads CASSIDLPYPSSYNEQFF. CDR3 sequence (DNA): TGTGCCAGTAGTATAGATCTCCCCTACCCGAGCTCCTACAATGAGCAGTTCTTC.

V and J are TRBV5-1 and TRBJ2-7, with 7 bases matching TRBD2. Germline CDR1 SGHRS, CDR2 YFSETQ. The CDR3 runs 15 residues. V gave up 0 bases and J gave up 2 bases; unmatched junction bases: 5. The CDR3 bases are TGCGCCAGCAGCTTGGGGCTAGCGGAACCCTACGAGCAGTACTTC. Protein product: CASSLGLAEPYEQYF. The whole variable domain, filled in from reference TRBV5-1 and TRBJ2-7, reads KAGVTQTPRYLIKTRGQQVTLSCSPISGHRSVSWYQQTPGQGLQFLFEYFSETQRNKGNFPGRFSGRQFSNSRSEMNVSTLELGDSALYLCASSLGLAEPYEQYFGPGTRLTVT.

V and J are TRBV10-3 and TRBJ1-4, with TRBD1 matching 7 bases. CDR3 length equals 15 residues. V dropped 4 bases and J dropped 4; count of bases not matched to a gene: 6. Germline V gene lookup returns CDR1 ENHRY and CDR2 SYGVKD. CDR3 DNA: TGTGCCATCAGTGCCTCGACAGGGAATAATGAAAAACTGTTTTTT. Its protein is CAISASTGNNEKLFF.

This clone was seen a few times. The gene calls are TRBV6-1 and TRBJ2-1, with D hard to call. Germline V gives CDR1 MNHNS, CDR2 SASEGT. The ends were cut back, 4 bases at V and 4 bases at J, with 17 bases in the middle. CDR3 length equals 16 residues. CDR3 sequence reads: CASSVSFQVTYNEQFF. CDR3 nucleotides: TGTGCCAGCAGTGTAAGCTTCCAGGTTACTTACAATGAGCAGTTCTTC.

DNA of the CDR3: TGTGCCAGTAGTATAGGGCTAGCGCACGAGCAGTACTTC. Its translation is CASSIGLAHEQYF. The chain joins TRBV19 to TRBJ2-7, with D maybe TRBD2 (6 bases). This CDR3 region has 13 residues. The germline V gene encodes CDR1 LNHDA and CDR2 SQIVND (reference sequence). V lost 1 base and J 5 bases, leaving 9 bases between the germline ends.

This clone has a single count. The rearrangement uses TRBV27 and TRBJ2-6; 8 bases agree with TRBD1. Unmatched junction bases numbered 2, after V lost 5 bases and J lost 2 bases. CDR3 size: 15 residues. CDR1 is MNHEY, CDR2 SMNVEV, per germline (reference sequence). DNA for the CDR3: TGTGCCAGCAGTCCAGGGGGCGCTGGGGCCAACGTCCTGACTTTC. This gives the protein CASSPGGAGANVLTF.

V gene TRBV9 combines with J gene TRBJ2-7; TRBD2 matches 11 bases. This CDR3 spans 20 amino acids. The V gene end was trimmed by 4 bases and the J gene end by 1 base; junction bases not matched to a gene: 19. The germline V gene has CDR1 SGDLS and CDR2 YYNGEE. CDR3 in amino acids: CASSPTGLAGGPQLSYEQYF. In nucleotides, the CDR3 is TGTGCCAGCAGCCCCACCGGGTTAGCGGGAGGGCCTCAATTGTCCTACGAGCAGTACTTC.

The chain uses TRBV9 and TRBJ1-2, with TRBD1 matching 7 bases. V was clipped by 3 bases and J by 3 bases; unmatched bases: 5. From germline, CDR1 is SGDLS and CDR2 YYNGEE. The CDR3 is 14 amino acids. The CDR3, as DNA: TGTGCCAGCAGCGAGCAACAGGGGCACTATGGCTACACCTTC. Translation: CASSEQQGHYGYTF. Complete variable domain (other parts from reference TRBV9 and TRBJ1-2): DSGVTQTPKHLITATGQRVTLRCSPRSGDLSVYWYQQSLDQGLQFLIQYYNGEERAKGNILERFSAQQFPDLHSELNLSSLELGDSALYFCASSEQQGHYGYTFGSGTRLTVV.

The J gene is TRBJ1-1, the V gene TRBV10-3, with D perhaps TRBD1 (6 bases). The CDR3 has 15 residues. V was cut by 0 bases and J by 2 bases, with 10 bases left in between. The germline V gene encodes CDR1 ENHRY and CDR2 SYGVKD. In DNA form, the CDR3 reads TGTGCCATCAGTGAGTCACAGGGAGCTAACACTGAAGCTTTCTTT. Translated: CAISESQGANTEAFF.

The rearrangement links TRBV6-6 to TRBJ1-1; 9 bases are shared with TRBD1. The CDR3 spans 15 residues. The germline CDR1 and CDR2 sequences are MNHNY and SVGAGI (reference sequence). Trimming removed 5 bases from V and 11 bases from J; junction bases left unmatched: 15. This chain's CDR3 is CASSTTGGSWGEAFF. The CDR3 DNA reads TGTGCCAGCAGTACTACAGGGGGCAGTTGGGGCGAGGCTTTCTTT.